These 13 T cell receptor beta chains came from one sample sequenced in a study of cytomegalovirus exposure and HLA in healthy donors. Primers for the PCR totalled 60 Vbeta and 13 Jbeta. Sequencing was performed with immunoSEQ multiplex PCR; in TCRdb, only in-frame clones are kept and a portion is missing. In total, the table holds roughly 120,000 clones. Sequencing input: PBMCs. The receptors shown here come from a man aged 18 to 29 in good health and CMV-seronegative.

The chain combines TRBV5-1 with TRBJ1-3; a weak D match, TRBD1 (5 bases). Deletions cut 0 bases from V and 0 bases from J, with 10 bases between. Germline V gene data show CDR1 as SGHRS and CDR2 as YFSETQ. CDR3 length: 16 residues. The CDR3 coding sequence is TGCGCCAGCAGCTTGGGTCGGGGGAGCTCTGGAAACACCATATATTTT. Its protein product is CASSLGRGSSGNTIYF.

The rearrangement joins TRBV7-2 to TRBJ1-1, with D perhaps TRBD1 (6 bases). The CDR3 totals 15 residues. V lost 3 bases, J lost 1 base, and 12 bases lay in between. Germline V lookup: CDR1 SGHTA, CDR2 FQGNSA. The CDR3 DNA reads TGTGCCAGCAGCTTTGGGTTACAGGGGAACACTGAAGCTTTCTTT. It codes for CASSFGLQGNTEAFF. Full variable domain (rest looked up from reference TRBV7-2 and TRBJ1-1): GAGVSQSPSNKVTEKGKDVELRCDPISGHTALYWYRQSLGQGLEFLIYFQGNSAPDKSGLPSDRFSAERTGGSVSTLTIQRTQQEDSAVYLCASSFGLQGNTEAFFGQGTRLTVV.

The V call is TRBV11-3, the J call TRBJ2-1; perhaps TRBD2 as D (6 bases). Germline-derived CDR1 and CDR2 are SGHNT and YENEEA. The V and J ends lost 5 bases and 9 bases respectively, with 14 bases between them. This CDR3 is built from 13 residues. The CDR3 here is CASSARDGGEQFF. The CDR3 bases are TGTGCCAGCAGCGCCCGGGACGGGGGTGAGCAGTTCTTC.

The V gene is TRBV7-2, the J gene TRBJ1-5; 7 bases agree with TRBD1. Per the germline V gene, CDR1 is SGHTA and CDR2 is FQGNSA. The J segment lost 3 bases and the V segment lost 1 base, leaving 6 bases of the junction unmatched. This CDR3 has 16 amino acids. CDR3 sequence reads: CASSLEGQVFNQPQHF. Written as DNA, the CDR3 is TGTGCCAGCAGCTTAGAAGGACAGGTGTTCAATCAGCCCCAGCATTTT.

The J gene is TRBJ1-5, the V gene TRBV5-4; D gene ambiguous. CDR3 length equals 13 residues. Germline loops: CDR1 SGHNT, CDR2 YYREEE (reference sequence). V gave up 0 bases and J gave up 4 bases, with 5 bases separating them. DNA of the CDR3: TGTGCCAGCAGCTTGGACGGGAATCAGCCCCAGCATTTT. Translating it yields CASSLDGNQPQHF.

This chain joins TRBV30 and TRBJ1-2; TRBD1 is a possible D gene (5 bases). The CDR3 sequence is 15 residues long. Trimming took 3 bases from V and 5 from J, leaving 19 bases between them. Germline assignment: CDR1 GTSNPN and CDR2 SVGIG (reference sequence). The CDR3 protein is CAWSSERGISYGYTF. The CDR3 coding sequence is TGTGCCTGGAGCTCTGAACGGGGGATCAGTTATGGCTACACCTTC. Full variable domain (missing parts from reference TRBV30 and TRBJ1-2): SQTIHQWPATLVQPVGSPLSLECTVEGTSNPNLYWYRQAAGRGLQLLFYSVGIGQISSEVPQNLSASRPQDRQFILSSKKLLLSDSGFYLCAWSSERGISYGYTFGSGTRLTVV.

This rearrangement joins TRBV2 to TRBJ2-7; no clear D gene. Per germline, CDR1 SNHLY and CDR2 FYNNEI. This CDR3 comprises 12 residues. V lost 2 bases and J lost 5, with 7 bases in between. CDR3: CASSETGHEQYF. The DNA of the CDR3 is TGTGCCAGCAGTGAAACTGGGCACGAGCAGTACTTC.

This chain links TRBV5-1 with TRBJ1-3; 9 bases map to TRBD1. Germline V CDR1 and CDR2: SGHRS, YFSETQ. J lost 0 bases, V lost 4 bases, and 5 bases had no gene match. The CDR3 is 16 residues long. In DNA, the CDR3 is TGCGCCAGCAGCCCAACAGGGGGCTCCTCTGGAAACACCATATATTTT. As protein: CASSPTGGSSGNTIYF.

The V gene is TRBV28, the J gene TRBJ1-4, with 9 bases matching TRBD1. CDR3 length: 14 residues. The germline CDR1 and CDR2 sequences are MDHEN and SYDVKM. J gave up 7 bases and V 5 bases, and 5 bases lay outside the gene matches. CDR3 coding DNA: TGTGCCAGCAGTGGGACAGGGACGGGTGAAAAACTGTTTTTT. Protein: CASSGTGTGEKLFF.

The rearrangement joins TRBV6-5 to TRBJ2-3; D not resolved. Germline V gives CDR1 MNHEY, CDR2 SVGAGI. The germline V and J ends were trimmed by 4 bases and 3 bases, with 14 bases remaining between them. The CDR3 is 15 amino acids. The CDR3 region has the DNA TGTGCCAGCAGTTTGGCAGGTTCAGCAACAGATACGCAGTATTTT. Its protein product is CASSLAGSATDTQYF.

The chain combines TRBV30 with TRBJ2-6; the match to TRBD1 covers 12 bases. CDR1 is GTSNPN and CDR2 is SVGIG in the germline V gene (reference sequence). The CDR3 has 18 amino acids. With V trimmed by 2 bases and J by 2 bases, 7 bases remained unmatched. Written as DNA, the CDR3 is TGTGCCTGGAGTCCGTGGGGACAGGGGGCCGCTGGGGCCAACGTCCTGACTTTC. Its protein is CAWSPWGQGAAGANVLTF.

The rearrangement links TRBV2 to TRBJ2-5, with D possibly TRBD2 on 5 matching bases. CDR1 is SNHLY, CDR2 FYNNEI, per germline. V lost 10 bases and J lost 2, with 11 bases in between. This CDR3 comprises 12 residues. The CDR3 region has the DNA TGTGCCACGAGGACTGGTCAAGAGACCCAGTACTTC. It encodes CATRTGQETQYF. Drawing the rest from reference TRBV2 and TRBJ2-5, the complete variable domain is EPEVTQTPSHQVTQMGQEVILRCVPISNHLYFYWYRQILGQKVEFLVSFYNNEISEKSEIFDDQFSVERPDGSNFTLKIRSTKLEDSAMYFCATRTGQETQYFGPGTRLLVL.

This chain joins TRBV6-1 and TRBJ2-7; a possible D gene is TRBD2 (6 bases). Trimming removed 7 bases from V and 5 bases from J, with 15 bases in between. The CDR3 spans 13 residues. Germline CDR1 MNHNS, CDR2 SASEGT. The CDR3 loop is CASTLTTSHEQYF. The CDR3 DNA reads as TGTGCCAGCACCCTCACAACTAGCCACGAGCAGTACTTC.